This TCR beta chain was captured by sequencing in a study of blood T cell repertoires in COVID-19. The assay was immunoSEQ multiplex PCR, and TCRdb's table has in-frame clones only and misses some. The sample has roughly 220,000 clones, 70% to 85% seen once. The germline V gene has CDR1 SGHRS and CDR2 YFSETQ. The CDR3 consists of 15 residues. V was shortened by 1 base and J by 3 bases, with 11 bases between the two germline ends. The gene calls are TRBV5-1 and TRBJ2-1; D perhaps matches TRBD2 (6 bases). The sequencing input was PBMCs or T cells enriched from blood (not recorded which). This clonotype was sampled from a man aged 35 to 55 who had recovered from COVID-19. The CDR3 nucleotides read TGCGCCAGCAGCTTGCAAGCGGGTAACTACAATGAGCAGTTCTTC. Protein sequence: CASSLQAGNYNEQFF. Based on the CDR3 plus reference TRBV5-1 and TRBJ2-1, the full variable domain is KAGVTQTPRYLIKTRGQQVTLSCSPISGHRSVSWYQQTPGQGLQFLFEYFSETQRNKGNFPGRFSGRQFSNSRSEMNVSTLELGDSALYLCASSLQAGNYNEQFFGPGTRLTVL.